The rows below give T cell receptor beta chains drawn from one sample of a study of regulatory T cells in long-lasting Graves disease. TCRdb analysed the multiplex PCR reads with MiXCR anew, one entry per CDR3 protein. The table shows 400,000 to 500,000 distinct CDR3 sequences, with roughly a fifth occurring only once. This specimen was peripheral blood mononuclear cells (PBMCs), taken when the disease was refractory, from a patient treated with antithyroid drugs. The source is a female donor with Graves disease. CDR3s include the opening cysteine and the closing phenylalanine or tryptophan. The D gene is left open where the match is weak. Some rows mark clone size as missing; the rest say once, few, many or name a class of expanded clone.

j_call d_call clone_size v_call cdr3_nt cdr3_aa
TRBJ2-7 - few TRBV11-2 TGTGCCAGCAGCCCACTGTTTGGCGGCACCTACGAGCAGTACTTC CASSPLFGGTYEQYF
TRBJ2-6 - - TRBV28 TGTGCCAGCAGTTTTTGGCAGGCCAAATCCTCCGGGGCCAACGTCCTGACTTTC CASSFWQAKSSGANVLTF
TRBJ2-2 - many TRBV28 TGTGCCAGCAGTTTGGGGATTTCGAACACCGGGGAGCTGTTTTTT CASSLGISNTGELFF
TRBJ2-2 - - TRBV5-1 TGCGCCAGCAGCTTGGGGGCGCAGGGGAGCGGGGAGCTGTTTTTT CASSLGAQGSGELFF
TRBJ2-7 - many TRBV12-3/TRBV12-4 TGTGCCAGCAGTTTCGGACTTCTCTACGAGCAGTACTTC CASSFGLLYEQYF
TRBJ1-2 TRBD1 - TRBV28 TGTGCCAGCAGTTCTCCGGGGACAGGGGGAAAATCTGGCTACACCTTC CASSSPGTGGKSGYTF
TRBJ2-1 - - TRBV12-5 TGTGCTAGTGGTTCGACAGATCCCTCCTACAATGAGCAGTTCTTC CASGSTDPSYNEQFF
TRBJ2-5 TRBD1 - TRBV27 TGTGCCAGCGGGAGGACAGGGGCACAAGAGACCCAGTACTTC CASGRTGAQETQYF
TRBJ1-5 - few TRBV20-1 TGCAGTGCGGATCCCCGGGATACGGGGCCCCAGCATTTT CSADPRDTGPQHF
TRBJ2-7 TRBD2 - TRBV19 TGTGCCAGTAGTATAGCTCCAGCGGGAGACTCCTACGAGCAGTACTTC CASSIAPAGDSYEQYF
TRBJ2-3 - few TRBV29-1 TGCAGCGCCATAGGACACGTGGGCACAGATACGCAGTATTTT CSAIGHVGTDTQYF
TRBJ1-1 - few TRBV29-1 TGCAGCGTTGCCGTAGACGAAGCTTTCTTT CSVAVDEAFF
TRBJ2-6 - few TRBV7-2 TGTGCCAGCAGCTTATCAGATACCAGACACTCTGGGGCCAACGTCCTGACTTTC CASSLSDTRHSGANVLTF
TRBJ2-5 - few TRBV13 TGTGCCAGCAGCCAGGCGTCGGAGACCCAGTACTTC CASSQASETQYF
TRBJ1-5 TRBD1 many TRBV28 TGTGCCAGCAGTCGACAGGGATTGGGCAATCAGCCCCAGCATTTT CASSRQGLGNQPQHF
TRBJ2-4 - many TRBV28 TGTGCCAGCAGTTTATTCGGGGGGCTCTCTGCCAAAAACATTCAGTACTTC CASSLFGGLSAKNIQYF
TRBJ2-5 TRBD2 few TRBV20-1 TGCAGTGCTAGAGATCATGCGGGAGGCGGGGAGACCCAGTACTTC CSARDHAGGGETQYF
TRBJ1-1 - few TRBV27 TGTGCCAGCACCGAGTTTAACACTGAAGCTTTCTTT CASTEFNTEAFF
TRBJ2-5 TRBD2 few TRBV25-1 TGTGCCAGCCGGGGACTAGCGGGAGCGGGGGAGACCCAGTACTTC CASRGLAGAGETQYF
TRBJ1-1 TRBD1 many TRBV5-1 TGCGCCAGCAGCTTCAAGACCGGGACAGAGAACACTGAAGCTTTCTTT CASSFKTGTENTEAFF
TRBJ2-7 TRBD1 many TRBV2 TGTGCCAGCAGTTCGGACAGGGCCTACGAGCAGTACTTC CASSSDRAYEQYF
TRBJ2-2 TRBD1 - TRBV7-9 TGTGCCAGCAGGAATACCCCGGGACAGGGGAACGGGGAGCTGTTTTTT CASRNTPGQGNGELFF
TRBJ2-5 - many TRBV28 TGTGCCAGCAGCCCGGGACGGCAGCAAGAGACCCAGTACTTC CASSPGRQQETQYF
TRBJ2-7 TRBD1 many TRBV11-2 TGTGCCAGCAGCTTAGATTCTTCCGGGACAGGGGCCTACGAGCAGTACTTC CASSLDSSGTGAYEQYF
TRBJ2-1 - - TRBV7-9 TGTGCCAGCAGCTGGACTAACTACAATGAGCAGTTCTTC CASSWTNYNEQFF
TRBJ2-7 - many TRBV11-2 TGTGCCAGCAGCTTAGTTGGCAGTCCCTACGAGCAGTACTTC CASSLVGSPYEQYF
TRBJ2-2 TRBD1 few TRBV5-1 TGCGCCAGCAGACGGGGACAGGGGTCCTACCTACCGAACACCGGGGAGCTGTTTTTT CASRRGQGSYLPNTGELFF
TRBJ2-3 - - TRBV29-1 TGCAGCGTTTTGGCGGGAACGGGGACAGATACGCAGTATTTT CSVLAGTGTDTQYF
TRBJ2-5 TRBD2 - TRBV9 TGTGCCAGCAGCGCGAGGACCGGGACTAGCGGGAGCCAAGAGACCCAGTACTTC CASSARTGTSGSQETQYF
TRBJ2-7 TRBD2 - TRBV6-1 TGTGCCAGCAGAGCTTCCGGGACTAGCTTTACTTACGAGCAGTACTTC CASRASGTSFTYEQYF
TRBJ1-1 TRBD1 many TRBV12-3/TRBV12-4 TGTGCCAGCAGTTTAAGACAGGGACCCACTGAAGCTTTCTTT CASSLRQGPTEAFF
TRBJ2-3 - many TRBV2 TGTGCCAGCAGTGACAGGGCGACCACAGATACGCAGTATTTT CASSDRATTDTQYF
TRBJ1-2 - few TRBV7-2 TGTGCCAGCAGCTTCCGGGACACTCGCTATTATGGCTACACCTTC CASSFRDTRYYGYTF
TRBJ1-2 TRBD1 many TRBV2 TGTGCCAGCAGTGAAACCTCAGGGGGTTTTTTCTATGGCTACACCTTC CASSETSGGFFYGYTF
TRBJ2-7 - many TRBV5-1 TGCGCCAGCAGCTTGGAACTAGATCTCTACGAGCAGTACTTC CASSLELDLYEQYF
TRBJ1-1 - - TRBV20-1 TGCAGTGCTACGCAGGCGGGCACTGAAGCTTTCTTT CSATQAGTEAFF
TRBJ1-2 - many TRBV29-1 TGCAGCGTTGGGGCATCCTATGGCTACACCTTC CSVGASYGYTF
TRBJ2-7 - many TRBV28 TGTGCCAGCACCCAGAGCAGCTACGAGCAGTACTTC CASTQSSYEQYF
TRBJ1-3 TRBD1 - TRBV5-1 TGCGCCAGCAGCTGGGGACAGGGGGCTGGAAACACCATATATTTT CASSWGQGAGNTIYF
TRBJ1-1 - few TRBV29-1 TGCAGCGTTGGGATGCGTATGAACACTGAAGCTTTCTTT CSVGMRMNTEAFF
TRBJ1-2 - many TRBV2 TGTGCCAGCAGTGACCGGGGCGTTTATGGCTACACCTTC CASSDRGVYGYTF
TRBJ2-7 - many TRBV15 TGTGCCACCAGCGAAGGACACCCTGACGCCTACGAGCAGTACTTC CATSEGHPDAYEQYF
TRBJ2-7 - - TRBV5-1 TGTGCCAGCAGTTTGGACGGAGTCCTGCACGAGCAGTACTTC CASSLDGVLHEQYF
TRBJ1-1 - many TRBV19 TGTGCCAGTAGTAAGTACACTGAAGCTTTCTTT CASSKYTEAFF
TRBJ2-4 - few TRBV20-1 TGCAGTGCCCTTGGAGGACTAGCCAAAAACATTCAGTACTTC CSALGGLAKNIQYF
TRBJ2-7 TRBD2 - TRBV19 TGTGCCAGTAGTTTCGGACTAGCGTCGGCCTACGAGCAGTACTTC CASSFGLASAYEQYF
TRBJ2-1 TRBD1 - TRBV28 TGTGCCAGCAGTTTATCCCTAAAATTGACAGGGGAAAAACACCACAATGAGCAGTTCTTC CASSLSLKLTGEKHHNEQFF
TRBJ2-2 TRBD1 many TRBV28 TGTGCCAGCAGGCGACAGGGGAACACCGGGGAGCTGTTTTTT CASRRQGNTGELFF
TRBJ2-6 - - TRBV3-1 TGTGCCAGCAGCTGGACACACACCCGCTCTGGGGCCAACGTCCTGACTTTC CASSWTHTRSGANVLTF
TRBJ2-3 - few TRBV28 TGTGCCAGCAGACAGCAGGGTACAGATACGCAGTATTTT CASRQQGTDTQYF
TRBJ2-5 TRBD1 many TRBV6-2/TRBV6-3 TGTGCCAGCAGCTACAGGGGGTCACTCGGGGAGACCCAGTACTTC CASSYRGSLGETQYF
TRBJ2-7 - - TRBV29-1 TGCAGCGTTGAAGATCGGATAAGGGGCGAGCAGTACTTC CSVEDRIRGEQYF
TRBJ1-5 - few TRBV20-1 TGCAGTGCTAAGGGATTCAGCAATCAGCCCCAGCATTTT CSAKGFSNQPQHF
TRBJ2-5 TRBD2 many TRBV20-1 TGCAGTGCCCGCCCGCATCCATCTAGCGGACATCGTCGGGAGACCCAGTACTTC CSARPHPSSGHRRETQYF
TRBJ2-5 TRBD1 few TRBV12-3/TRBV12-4 TGTGCCAGCAGTTTAATACAGGGGTGGGAGACCCAGTACTTC CASSLIQGWETQYF
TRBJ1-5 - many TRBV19 TGTGCCAGTACCCTATCAGGGGCTTATCAGCCCCAGCATTTT CASTLSGAYQPQHF
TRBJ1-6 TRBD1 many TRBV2 TGTGCCAGCCTATACCAGACAGGGGGTAATAATTCACCCCTCCACTTT CASLYQTGGNNSPLHF